The TCR beta chain described here comes from a study of regulatory T cells in long-lasting Graves disease. Notes on the study in general: Segments TRBV28, TRBJ1-2 and TRBJ2-5 showed preferential usage in persistent disease. Only peripheral blood was studied, not thyroid tissue.

Described time point: newly diagnosed GD, antithyroid drugs for less than 3 months. Researchers made the TCR library from RNA that was extracted from PBMCs. CDR3 regions were amplified by Arm-PCR using iRepertoire HTBI primers to build TCR beta libraries. A single record per CDR3 protein comes from TCRdb applying MiXCR to the multiplex PCR reads. The data show about 430,000 distinct CDR3 sequences, approximately 15% seen once. About this clonotype itself: Its antigen remains unknown.

This CDR3 has 15 residues. The germline V gene has CDR1 SGHRS and CDR2 YFSETQ. Trimming stripped 0 bases from V and 4 bases from J, with 11 bases between. Another study also made use of these data, one on T cells in Graves' hyperthyroidism and ophthalmopathy. That work states: A model of 13 V-J pairs discriminated ophthalmopathy from stable hyperthyroidism.

The material was peripheral blood mononuclear cells (PBMCs), obtained at new diagnosis, from a patient treated with antithyroid drugs. The gene calls are TRBV5-1 and TRBJ1-3, with D perhaps TRBD1 (6 bases). The origin of this receptor is a woman in her thirties or forties with Graves disease. DNA of the CDR3: TGCGCCAGCAGCTTGGAAGGCAGGGGAGGAAACACCATATATTTT. Residues: CASSLEGRGGNTIYF.